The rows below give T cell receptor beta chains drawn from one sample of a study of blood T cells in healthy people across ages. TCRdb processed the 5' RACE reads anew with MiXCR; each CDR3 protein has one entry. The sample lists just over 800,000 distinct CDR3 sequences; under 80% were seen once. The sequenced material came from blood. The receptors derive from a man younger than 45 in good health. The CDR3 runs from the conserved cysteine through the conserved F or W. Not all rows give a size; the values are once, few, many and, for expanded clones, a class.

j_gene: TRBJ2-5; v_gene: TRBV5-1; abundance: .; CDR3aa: CASSWQGGAQETQYF
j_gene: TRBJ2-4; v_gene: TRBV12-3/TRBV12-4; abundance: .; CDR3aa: CASSFGRSRVQYF
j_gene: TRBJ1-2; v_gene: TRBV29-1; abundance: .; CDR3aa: CSVTGSANYGYTF
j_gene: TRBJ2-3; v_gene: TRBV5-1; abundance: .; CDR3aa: CASSSLAGGQSDTQYF
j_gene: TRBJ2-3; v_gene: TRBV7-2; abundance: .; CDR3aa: CASSRGQYSTDTQYF
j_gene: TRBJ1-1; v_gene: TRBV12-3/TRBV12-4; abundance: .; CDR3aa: CASSPFRDSEAFF
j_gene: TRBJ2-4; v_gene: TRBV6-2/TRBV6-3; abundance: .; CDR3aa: CASSLTGSRNIQYF
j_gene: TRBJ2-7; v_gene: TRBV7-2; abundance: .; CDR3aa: CASSLGLACEQYF
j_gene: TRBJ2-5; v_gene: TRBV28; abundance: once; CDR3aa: CASSFYPQGVGQETQYF
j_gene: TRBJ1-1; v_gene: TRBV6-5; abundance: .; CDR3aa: CASSSQRRTGYMNTEAFF
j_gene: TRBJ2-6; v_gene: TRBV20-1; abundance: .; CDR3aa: CSARSTGSGANVLTF
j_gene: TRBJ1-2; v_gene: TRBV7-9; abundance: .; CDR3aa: CASSLVGTGDYGYTF
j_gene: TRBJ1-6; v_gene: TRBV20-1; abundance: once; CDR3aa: CSANRDSGSPLHF
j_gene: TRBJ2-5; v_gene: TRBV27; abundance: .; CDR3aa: CASSLSYFDETQYF
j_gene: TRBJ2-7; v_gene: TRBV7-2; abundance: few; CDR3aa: CASSPWTGGSYEQYF
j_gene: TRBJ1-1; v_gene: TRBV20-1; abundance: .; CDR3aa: CSAYISGSVAEAFF
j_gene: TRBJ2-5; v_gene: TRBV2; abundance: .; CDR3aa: CASTGLRSETQYF
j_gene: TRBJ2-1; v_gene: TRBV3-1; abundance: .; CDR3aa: CASSQEGGGVAYNEQFF
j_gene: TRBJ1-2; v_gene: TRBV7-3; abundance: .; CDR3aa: CASSSLKDWDRGYTF
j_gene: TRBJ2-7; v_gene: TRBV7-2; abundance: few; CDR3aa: CASRGGVTYEQYF
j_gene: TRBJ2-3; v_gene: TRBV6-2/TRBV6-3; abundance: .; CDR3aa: CASSYSWGRTDTQYF
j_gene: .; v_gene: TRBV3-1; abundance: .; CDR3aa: CASSQERRVDEQYF
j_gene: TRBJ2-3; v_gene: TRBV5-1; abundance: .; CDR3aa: CASSLALAGTSTDTQYF
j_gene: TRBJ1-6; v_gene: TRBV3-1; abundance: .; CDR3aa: CASSQWTAMGSPLHF
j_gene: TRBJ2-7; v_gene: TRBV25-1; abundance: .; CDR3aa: CASIGQGASPSTYEQYF
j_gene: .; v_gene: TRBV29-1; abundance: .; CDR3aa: CSVGWLGRGYEQYF
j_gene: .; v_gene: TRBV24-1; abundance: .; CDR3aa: CATSDPGYEQYF
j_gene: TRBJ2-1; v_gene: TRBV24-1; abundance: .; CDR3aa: CATSDRGQGGNEQFF
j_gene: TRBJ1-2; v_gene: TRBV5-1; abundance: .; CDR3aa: CASSQDAAGYTF
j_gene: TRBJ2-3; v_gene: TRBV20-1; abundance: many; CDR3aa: CSALSSSGATDTQYF
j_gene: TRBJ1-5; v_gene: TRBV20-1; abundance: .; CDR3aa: CSARPEVGGWAANQPQHF
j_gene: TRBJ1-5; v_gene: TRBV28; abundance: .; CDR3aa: CASTSRDQPQHF
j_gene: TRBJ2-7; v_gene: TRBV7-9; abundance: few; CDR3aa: CASSGTTSYEQYF
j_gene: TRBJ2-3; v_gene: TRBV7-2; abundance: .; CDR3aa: CASSLVGEWGADTQYF
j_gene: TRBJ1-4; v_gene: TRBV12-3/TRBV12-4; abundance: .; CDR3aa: CASSPGKGANEKLFF
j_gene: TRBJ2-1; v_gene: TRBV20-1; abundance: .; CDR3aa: CSARGAYNEQFF
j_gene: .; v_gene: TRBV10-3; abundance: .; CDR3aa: CAIMVGQGSYEQYF
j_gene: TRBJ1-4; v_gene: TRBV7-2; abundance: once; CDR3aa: CASSPQHHREKLFF
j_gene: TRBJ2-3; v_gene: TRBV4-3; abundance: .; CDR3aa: CASSQAGTGVRDTQYF
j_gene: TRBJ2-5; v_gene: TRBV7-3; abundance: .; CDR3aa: CASSSGRAGVGEQYF
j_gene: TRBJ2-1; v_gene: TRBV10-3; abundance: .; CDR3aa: CAISVDSQETQFF
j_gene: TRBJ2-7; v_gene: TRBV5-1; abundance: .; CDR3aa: CASSSGRGPSYEQYF
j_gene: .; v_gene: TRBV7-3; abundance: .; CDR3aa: CASSLNPSSGGRETQYF
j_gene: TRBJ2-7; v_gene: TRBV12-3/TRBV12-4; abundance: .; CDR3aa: CASSPQGSPYEQYF
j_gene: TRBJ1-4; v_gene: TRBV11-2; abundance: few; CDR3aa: CASSLPTLEGATTNEKLFF
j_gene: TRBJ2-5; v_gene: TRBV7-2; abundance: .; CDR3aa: CASSFAGGGRETQYF
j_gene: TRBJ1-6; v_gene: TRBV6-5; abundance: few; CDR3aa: CASSQVGSPLHF
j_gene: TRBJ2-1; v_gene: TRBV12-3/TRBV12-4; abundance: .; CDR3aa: CASSSLRTGRLGSYNEQFF
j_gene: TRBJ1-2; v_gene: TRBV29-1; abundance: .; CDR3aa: CSVESWTPPYGYTF
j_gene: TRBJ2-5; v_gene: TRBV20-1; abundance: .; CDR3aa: CSARPKETQYF
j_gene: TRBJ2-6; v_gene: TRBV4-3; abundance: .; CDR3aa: CASSRDRGYGANVLTF
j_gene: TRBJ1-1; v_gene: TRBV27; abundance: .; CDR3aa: CASTPHQVSGLTEAFF
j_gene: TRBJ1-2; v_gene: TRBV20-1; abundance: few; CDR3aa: CSARVPGKASGYTF
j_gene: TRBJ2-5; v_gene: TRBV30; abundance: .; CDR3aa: CAWIGVLETQYF